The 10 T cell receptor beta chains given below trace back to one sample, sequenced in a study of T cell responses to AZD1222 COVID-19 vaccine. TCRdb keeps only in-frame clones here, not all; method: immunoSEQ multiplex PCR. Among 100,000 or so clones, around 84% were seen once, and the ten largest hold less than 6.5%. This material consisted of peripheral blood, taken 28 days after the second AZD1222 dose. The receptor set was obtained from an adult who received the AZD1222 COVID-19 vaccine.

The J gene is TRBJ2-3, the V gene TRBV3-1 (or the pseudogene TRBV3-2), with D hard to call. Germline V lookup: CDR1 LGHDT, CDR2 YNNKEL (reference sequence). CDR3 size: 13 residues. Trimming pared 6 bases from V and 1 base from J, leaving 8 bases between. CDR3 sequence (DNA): TGTGCCAGCAGTCCGACTGGCACAGATACGCAGTATTTT. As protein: CASSPTGTDTQYF.

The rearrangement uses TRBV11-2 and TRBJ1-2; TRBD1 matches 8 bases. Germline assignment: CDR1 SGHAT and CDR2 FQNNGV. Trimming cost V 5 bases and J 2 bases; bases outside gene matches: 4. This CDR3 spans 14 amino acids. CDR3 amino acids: CASSGQGRNYGYTF. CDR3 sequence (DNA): TGTGCCAGCAGCGGACAGGGAAGGAACTATGGCTACACCTTC.

The CDR3 DNA is TGTGCCAGCAGCCCCGGACGGAGGGGAGCAGATACGCAGTATTTT. It encodes CASSPGRRGADTQYF. V usage is TRBV7-3 and J usage is TRBJ2-3; possible D gene TRBD2, 6 bases. This CDR3 spans 15 amino acids. Trimming removed 5 bases at V and 4 bases at J, with 16 bases between. Germline V gene lookup returns CDR1 SGHTA and CDR2 FQGTGA.

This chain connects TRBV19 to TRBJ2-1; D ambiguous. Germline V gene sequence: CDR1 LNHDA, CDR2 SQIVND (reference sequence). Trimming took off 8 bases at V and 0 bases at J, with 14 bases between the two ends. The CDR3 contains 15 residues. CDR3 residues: CASSVSFSSYNEQFF. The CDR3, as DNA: TGTGCCAGTTCGGTCTCCTTTAGCTCCTACAATGAGCAGTTCTTC.

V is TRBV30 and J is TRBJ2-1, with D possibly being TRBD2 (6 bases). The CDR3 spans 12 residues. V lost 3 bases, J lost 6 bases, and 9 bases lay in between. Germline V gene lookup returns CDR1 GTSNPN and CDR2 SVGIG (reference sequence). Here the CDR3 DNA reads TGTGCCTGGAGCCGACTAGGCAATGAGCAGTTCTTC. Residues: CAWSRLGNEQFF.

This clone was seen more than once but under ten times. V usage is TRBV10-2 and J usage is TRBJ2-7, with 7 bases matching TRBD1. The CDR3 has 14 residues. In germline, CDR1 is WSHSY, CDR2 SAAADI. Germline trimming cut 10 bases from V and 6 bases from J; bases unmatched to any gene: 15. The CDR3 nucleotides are TGCGCCACCAACTTGGACGACAGGGTTGGCGAGCAGTACTTC. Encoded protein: CATNLDDRVGEQYF.

For the CDR3, the DNA is TGTGCCAGCAGCCGCAGACTAGCGGGAGGTCGCCGCACAGATACGCAGTATTTT. Its translation: CASSRRLAGGRRTDTQYF. The gene calls are TRBV5-4 and TRBJ2-3, with TRBD2 identical over 13 bases. Per germline, CDR1 SGHNT and CDR2 YYREEE (reference sequence). After removal of 4 bases from V and 1 base from J, the junction contained 9 bases not matched to a gene. The CDR3 is 18 amino acids.

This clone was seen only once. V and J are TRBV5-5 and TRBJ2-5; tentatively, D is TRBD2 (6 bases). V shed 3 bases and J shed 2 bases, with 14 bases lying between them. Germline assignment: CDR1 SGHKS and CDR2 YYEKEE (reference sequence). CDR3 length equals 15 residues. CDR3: CASSWGVVTQETQYF. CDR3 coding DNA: TGTGCCAGCAGCTGGGGGGTAGTAACACAAGAGACCCAGTACTTC.

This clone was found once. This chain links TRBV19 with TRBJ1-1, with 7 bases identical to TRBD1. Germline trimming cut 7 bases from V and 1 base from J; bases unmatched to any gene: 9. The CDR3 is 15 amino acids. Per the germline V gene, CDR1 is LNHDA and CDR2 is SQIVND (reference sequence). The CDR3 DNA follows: TGTGCCAGTACCCAAGGGGGCTCAGGGAACACTGAAGCTTTCTTT. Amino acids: CASTQGGSGNTEAFF.

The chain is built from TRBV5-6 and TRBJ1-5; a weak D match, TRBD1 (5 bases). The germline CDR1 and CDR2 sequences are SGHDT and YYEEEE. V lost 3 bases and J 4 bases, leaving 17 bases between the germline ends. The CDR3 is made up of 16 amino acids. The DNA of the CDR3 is TGTGCCAGCAGCTGGGACGTTCCGTCCGCAAATCAGCCCCAGCATTTT. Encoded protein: CASSWDVPSANQPQHF.